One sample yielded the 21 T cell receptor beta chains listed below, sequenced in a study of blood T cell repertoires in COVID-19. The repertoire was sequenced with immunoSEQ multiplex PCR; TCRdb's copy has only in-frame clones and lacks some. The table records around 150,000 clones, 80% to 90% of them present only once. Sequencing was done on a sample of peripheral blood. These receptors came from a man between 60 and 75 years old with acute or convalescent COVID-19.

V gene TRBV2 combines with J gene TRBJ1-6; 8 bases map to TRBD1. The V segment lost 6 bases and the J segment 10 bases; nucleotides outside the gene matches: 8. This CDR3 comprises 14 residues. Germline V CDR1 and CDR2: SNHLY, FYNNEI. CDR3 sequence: CASSGQGTGSPLHF. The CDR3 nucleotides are TGTGCCAGCAGCGGACAGGGAACGGGATCACCCCTCCACTTT.

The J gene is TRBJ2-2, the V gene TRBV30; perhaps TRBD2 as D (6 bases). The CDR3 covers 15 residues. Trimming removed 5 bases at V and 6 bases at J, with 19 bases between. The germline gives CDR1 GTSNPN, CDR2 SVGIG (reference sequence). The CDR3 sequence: CAWGLRTIRSGELFF. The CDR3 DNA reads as TGTGCCTGGGGCCTGCGGACTATTCGATCCGGGGAGCTGTTTTTT.

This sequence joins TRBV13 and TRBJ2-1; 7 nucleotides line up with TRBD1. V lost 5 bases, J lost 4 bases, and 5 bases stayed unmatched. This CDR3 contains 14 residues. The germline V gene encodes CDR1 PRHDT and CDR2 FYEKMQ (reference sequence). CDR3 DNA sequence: TGTGCCAGCAGCCTCAGGGGGACATACAATGAGCAGTTCTTC. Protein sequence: CASSLRGTYNEQFF.

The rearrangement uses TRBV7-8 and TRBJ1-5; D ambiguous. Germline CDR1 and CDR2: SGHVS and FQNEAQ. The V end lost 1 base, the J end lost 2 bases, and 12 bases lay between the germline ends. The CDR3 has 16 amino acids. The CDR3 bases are TGTGCCAGCAGCTTAGTAAGTCCGGGTGGCAATCAGCCCCAGCATTTT. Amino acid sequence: CASSLVSPGGNQPQHF.

The CDR3 loop is CASTVGGIGNTIYF. In nucleotides, the CDR3 is TGTGCCAGCACCGTGGGGGGAATTGGAAACACCATATATTTT. V gene TRBV9 combines with J gene TRBJ1-3; maybe TRBD1 (5 bases). Trimming left V 6 bases short and J 3 bases short, with 13 bases between. Looked up from germline, CDR1 is SGDLS and CDR2 is YYNGEE. This CDR3 has 14 amino acids.

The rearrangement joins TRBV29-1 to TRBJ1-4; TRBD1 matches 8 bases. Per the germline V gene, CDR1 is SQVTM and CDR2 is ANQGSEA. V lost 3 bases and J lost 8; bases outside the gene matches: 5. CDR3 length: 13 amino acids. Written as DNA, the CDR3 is TGCAGCGTTGACAGGGGGCGTGGGGAAAAACTGTTTTTT. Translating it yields CSVDRGRGEKLFF.

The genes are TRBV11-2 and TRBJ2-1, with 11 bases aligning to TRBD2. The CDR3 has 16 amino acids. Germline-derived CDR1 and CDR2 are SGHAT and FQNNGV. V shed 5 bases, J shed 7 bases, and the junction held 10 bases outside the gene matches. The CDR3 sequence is CASSPRTSGWGNEQFF. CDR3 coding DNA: TGTGCCAGCAGCCCCCGGACTAGCGGGTGGGGGAATGAGCAGTTCTTC.

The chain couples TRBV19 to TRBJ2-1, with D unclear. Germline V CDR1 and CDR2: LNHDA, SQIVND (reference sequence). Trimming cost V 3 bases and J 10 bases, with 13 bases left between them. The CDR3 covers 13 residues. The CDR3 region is CASSIPNTREQFF. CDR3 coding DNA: TGTGCCAGTAGTATCCCCAATACGCGAGAGCAGTTCTTC.

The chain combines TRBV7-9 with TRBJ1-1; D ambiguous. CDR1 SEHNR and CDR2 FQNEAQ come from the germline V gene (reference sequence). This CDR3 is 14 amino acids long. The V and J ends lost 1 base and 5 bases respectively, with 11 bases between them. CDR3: CASSLGTEATEAFF. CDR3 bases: TGTGCCAGCAGCTTAGGTACGGAGGCGACTGAAGCTTTCTTT.

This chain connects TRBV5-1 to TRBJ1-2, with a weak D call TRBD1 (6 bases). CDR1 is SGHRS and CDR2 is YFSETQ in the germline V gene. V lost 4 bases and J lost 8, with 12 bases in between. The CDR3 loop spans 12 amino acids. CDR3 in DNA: TGCGCCAGCAGCCCGGCAGGGGACGGCTACACCTTC. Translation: CASSPAGDGYTF.

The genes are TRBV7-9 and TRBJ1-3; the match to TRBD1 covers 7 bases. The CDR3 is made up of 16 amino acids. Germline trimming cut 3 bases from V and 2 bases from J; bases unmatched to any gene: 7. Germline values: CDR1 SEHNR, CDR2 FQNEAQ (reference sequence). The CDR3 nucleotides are TGTGCCAGCAGCTTTAGTAGAAGGGGGCCTGGAAACACCATATATTTT. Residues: CASSFSRRGPGNTIYF.

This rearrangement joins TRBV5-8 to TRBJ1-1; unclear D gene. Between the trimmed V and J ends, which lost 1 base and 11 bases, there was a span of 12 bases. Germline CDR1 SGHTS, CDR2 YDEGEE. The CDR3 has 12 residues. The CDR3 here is CASSLRGTSAFF. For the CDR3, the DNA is TGTGCCAGCAGCTTGCGGGGAACATCGGCTTTCTTT.

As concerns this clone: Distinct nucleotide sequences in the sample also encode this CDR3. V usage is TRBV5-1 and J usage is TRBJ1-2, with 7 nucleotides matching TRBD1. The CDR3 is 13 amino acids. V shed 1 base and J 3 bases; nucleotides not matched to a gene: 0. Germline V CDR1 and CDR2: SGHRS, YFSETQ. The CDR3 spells CASSLQGDYGYTF. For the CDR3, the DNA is TGCGCCAGCAGCTTGCAGGGGGACTATGGCTACACCTTC.

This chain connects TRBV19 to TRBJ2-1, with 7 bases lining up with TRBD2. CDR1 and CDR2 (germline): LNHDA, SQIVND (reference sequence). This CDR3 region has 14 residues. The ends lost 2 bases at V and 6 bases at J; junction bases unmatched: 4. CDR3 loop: CASSITGTTNEQFF. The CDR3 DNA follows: TGTGCCAGTAGTATAACGGGGACTACCAATGAGCAGTTCTTC.

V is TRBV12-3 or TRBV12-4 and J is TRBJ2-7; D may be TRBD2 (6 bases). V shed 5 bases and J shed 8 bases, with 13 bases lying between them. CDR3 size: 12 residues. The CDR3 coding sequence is TGTGCCAGCAGTCCCCGTGCGGGGCAGCAGTACTTC. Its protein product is CASSPRAGQQYF.

The CDR3 DNA sequence: TGTGCCAGCAGGTTACCCTGGCCCGCCAGGGGCTACACCTTC. This codes for CASRLPWPARGYTF. The chain carries TRBV6-5 and TRBJ1-2; no reliable D call. CDR1 is MNHEY, CDR2 SVGAGI, per germline. The CDR3 length is 14 residues. V was pared by 6 bases and J by 8 bases, with 19 bases between.

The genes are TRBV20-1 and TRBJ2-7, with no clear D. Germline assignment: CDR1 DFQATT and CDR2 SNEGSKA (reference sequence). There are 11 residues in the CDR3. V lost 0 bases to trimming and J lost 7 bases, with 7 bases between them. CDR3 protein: CSARETREQYF. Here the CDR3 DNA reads TGCAGTGCTAGAGAAACGCGGGAGCAGTACTTC.

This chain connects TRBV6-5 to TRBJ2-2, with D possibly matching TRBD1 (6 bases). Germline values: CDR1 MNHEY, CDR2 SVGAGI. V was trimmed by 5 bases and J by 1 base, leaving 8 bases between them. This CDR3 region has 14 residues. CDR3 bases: TGTGCCAGCAGTCCGGGACAGAACACCGGGGAGCTGTTTTTT. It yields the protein CASSPGQNTGELFF.

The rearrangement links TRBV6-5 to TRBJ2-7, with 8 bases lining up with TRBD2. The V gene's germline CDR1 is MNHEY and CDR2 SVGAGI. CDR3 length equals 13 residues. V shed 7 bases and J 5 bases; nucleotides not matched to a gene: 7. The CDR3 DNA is TGTGCCAGCATTCTCAGCGGGAGACACGAGCAGTACTTC. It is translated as CASILSGRHEQYF.

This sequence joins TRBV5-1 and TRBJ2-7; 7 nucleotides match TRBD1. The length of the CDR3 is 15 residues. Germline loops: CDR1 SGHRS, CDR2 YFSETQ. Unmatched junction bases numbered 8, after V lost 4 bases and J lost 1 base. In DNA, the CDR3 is TGCGCCAGCAGCCCCGGGACAGCCGAATCCTACGAGCAGTACTTC. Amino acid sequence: CASSPGTAESYEQYF.

The DNA of the CDR3 is TGCGCCAGCAGCTTGGGACAGGGGGCGATCGCCTATGGCTACACCTTC. Its translation: CASSLGQGAIAYGYTF. J is TRBJ1-2 and V is TRBV5-1; TRBD1 matches 10 bases. The germline gives CDR1 SGHRS, CDR2 YFSETQ. Trimming at V came to 0 bases and at J to 4 bases, leaving 6 bases not matched to a gene. This CDR3 has 16 amino acids. Variable domain in full (rest from reference TRBV5-1 and TRBJ1-2): KAGVTQTPRYLIKTRGQQVTLSCSPISGHRSVSWYQQTPGQGLQFLFEYFSETQRNKGNFPGRFSGRQFSNSRSEMNVSTLELGDSALYLCASSLGQGAIAYGYTFGSGTRLTVV.